This TCR beta chain came from a study of shared clonotypes between healthy human individuals. Whole-study results and caveats: An effect of sequencing depth on clonotype sharing among donors was expected.

TCRdb's copy holds only in-frame clones and misses some; the assay was immunoSEQ multiplex PCR. The profile shows a few million clones, around 90% of them singletons. With respect to this clone: The antigen remains unidentified. This same CDR3 is encoded by further DNA sequences in the sample.

Germline V gene data show CDR1 as KGHSH and CDR2 as LQKENI. The V and J ends lost 3 bases and 5 bases respectively, with 11 bases between them. The CDR3 spans 14 residues. The specimen was naive CD4+ T cells sorted from blood. The subset is: CD45RA+ positively selected. The receptor's source is a man between 18 and 35 years old in good health. The chain joins TRBV18 to TRBJ2-1; a weak D match, TRBD1 (6 bases). CDR3: CASSPAGVNNEQFF. As DNA, the CDR3 is TGTGCCAGCTCACCGGCAGGGGTTAACAATGAGCAGTTCTTC.